This is a list of T cell receptor beta chains from one sample in a study of STAT5B mutations in CD4+ large granular lymphocyte leukemia. Clones were sequenced by immunoSEQ multiplex PCR, and TCRdb holds only the in-frame ones, with some missing. The table shows about 20,000 clones, with roughly 65% occurring only once. Sequencing was carried out using CD4+ T cells from blood buffy coats. All receptors derive from a human donor in good health. Both conserved end residues are part of each CDR3. A D gene is named only where the DNA matches it firmly. Size is omitted from some rows. Given values are once, few, many or a class for expanded clones.

TRBJ2-3 | - | - | TRBV9 | TGTGCCAGCAGCCCAGGCGGGGCGACCACAGATACGCAGTATTTT | CASSPGGATTDTQYF
TRBJ1-2 | TRBD1 | - | TRBV30 | TGTGCCTGGAGTGTACTAGGACAGGGCGGGTTTAACACCTTC | CAWSVLGQGGFNTF
TRBJ2-3 | TRBD2 | - | TRBV28 | TGTGCCAGCAGTTCCCCTAGCGGGGCCGCAGATACGCAGTATTTT | CASSSPSGAADTQYF
TRBJ1-1 | - | - | TRBV7-2 | TGTGCCAGCAGCCCATTTAAGGGATCGAACACTGAAGCTTTCTTT | CASSPFKGSNTEAFF
TRBJ2-7 | - | - | TRBV11-3 | TGTGCCAGCAGCCAAGGGGAATCCTACGAGCAGTACTTC | CASSQGESYEQYF
TRBJ1-2 | TRBD1 | - | TRBV18 | TGTGCCAGCTCTCAACCGGGACAGGGGGACTATGGCTACACCTTC | CASSQPGQGDYGYTF
TRBJ1-1 | - | - | TRBV21-1 | TGTGCCAGCGTCTGTTGGGGGGGGCCCTCTGAAGCTTTCTTT | CASVCWGGPSEAFF
TRBJ2-5 | - | - | TRBV5-1 | TGCGCCAGCAGCTTGCGGGGTGGAGAGACCCAGTACTTC | CASSLRGGETQYF
TRBJ2-7 | - | - | TRBV9 | TGTGCCAGCAGCTCGCGACTAAATTCCTACGAGCAGTACTTC | CASSSRLNSYEQYF
TRBJ2-5 | - | - | TRBV18 | TGTGCCAGCTCACCGGCGGAATTACGGGAGACCCAGTACTTC | CASSPAELRETQYF
TRBJ2-1 | - | few | TRBV14 | TGTGCCAGCAGCCTCTTACAAGGGCGCAATGAGCAGTTCTTC | CASSLLQGRNEQFF
TRBJ2-5 | - | - | TRBV19 | TGTGCCAGTAGTATAGACAGGGACTACCAAGAGACCCAGTACTTC | CASSIDRDYQETQYF
TRBJ2-7 | - | few | TRBV7-8 | TGTGCCAGCAGTAACAGCTACGAGCAGTACTTC | CASSNSYEQYF